Following are 20 T cell receptor beta chains from one sample sequenced in a study of blood T cell repertoires in COVID-19. Using immunoSEQ multiplex PCR, the repertoire was profiled, and TCRdb retains in-frame clones only, with some absent. This table holds fewer than 150,000 clones, more than 75% found once. The specimen was peripheral blood. The source of these receptors is a woman between 40 and 50 years old with acute or convalescent COVID-19.

The table lists this clone with a few counts. The rearrangement joins TRBV12-3 or TRBV12-4 to TRBJ1-1; tentative D call: TRBD1 (5 bases). V was pared by 3 bases and J by 3 bases, with 8 bases between. CDR3 length: 13 amino acids. CDR3 sequence reads: CASSFGAHTEAFF. CDR3 sequence (DNA): TGTGCCAGCAGTTTTGGGGCCCACACTGAAGCTTTCTTT.

V usage is TRBV29-1 and J usage is TRBJ2-3; a weak D match, TRBD2 (6 bases). CDR3 length equals 14 residues. Germline V gene lookup returns CDR1 SQVTM and CDR2 ANQGSEA. V lost 4 bases, J lost 1 base, and 12 bases lay in between. The CDR3 nucleotides are TGCAGCGTTGGGGTGCCGGGAGGCACAGATACGCAGTATTTT. Translating gives CSVGVPGGTDTQYF.

A few counts support this clone. The chain carries TRBV7-8 and TRBJ1-5; D might be TRBD1 (5 bases). Germline lookup yields CDR1 SGHVS and CDR2 FQNEAQ. The CDR3 has 16 amino acids. Between the trimmed V and J ends, which lost 2 bases and 1 base, there was a span of 12 bases. This CDR3 reads CASSLQAGWSNQPQHF. CDR3 sequence (DNA): TGTGCCAGCAGCTTACAGGCAGGGTGGAGCAATCAGCCCCAGCATTTT. The full variable domain, completed using reference TRBV7-8 and TRBJ1-5, is GAGVSQSPRYKVAKRGQDVALRCDPISGHVSLFWYQQALGQGPEFLTYFQNEAQLDKSGLPSDRFFAERPEGSVSTLKIQRTQQEDSAVYLCASSLQAGWSNQPQHFGDGTRLSIL.

The chain joins TRBV30 to TRBJ1-1; D is possibly TRBD1 (6 bases). The V end lost 5 bases, the J end lost 9 bases, and 19 bases lay between the germline ends. There are 13 residues in the CDR3. CDR1 is GTSNPN, CDR2 SVGIG, per germline (reference sequence). The CDR3, as DNA: TGTGCCTGGGAGGGGGACACAGGGACCCAAGCTTTCTTT. Its translation: CAWEGDTGTQAFF.

The chain has TRBV7-9 and TRBJ2-2; D gene ambiguous. The V gene lost 1 base and the J gene lost 5 bases, with 14 bases spanning the gap. The CDR3 has 16 amino acids. Per germline, CDR1 SEHNR and CDR2 FQNEAQ (reference sequence). CDR3 nucleotide sequence: TGTGCCAGCAGCTTAGACCCTCCTTATAGAACCGGGGAGCTGTTTTTT. This encodes CASSLDPPYRTGELFF.

In this sample, this clone turned up a few times. The rearrangement joins TRBV29-1 to TRBJ1-1; TRBD1 is a possible D gene (6 bases). Trimming left V 3 bases short and J 1 base short, with 12 bases between. Per germline, CDR1 SQVTM and CDR2 ANQGSEA. The CDR3 is 14 residues long. The CDR3 region is CSVEGDTRNTEAFF. As DNA, the CDR3 is TGCAGCGTTGAGGGGGACACCCGGAACACTGAAGCTTTCTTT.

J is TRBJ2-1 and V is TRBV6-4; the match to TRBD2 covers 10 bases. V lost 0 bases and J lost 6; bases outside the gene matches: 8. The CDR3 has 17 residues. Germline V gene sequence: CDR1 MRHNA, CDR2 SNTAGT. CDR3 in amino acids: CASSDSAGGPTINEQFF. The CDR3 DNA reads TGTGCCAGCAGTGACTCAGCGGGGGGGCCAACTATCAATGAGCAGTTCTTC.

The V call is TRBV29-1, the J call TRBJ2-7; D unclear. CDR3 length equals 12 residues. Trimming took 3 bases from V and 7 from J, leaving 13 bases between them. The germline V gene has CDR1 SQVTM and CDR2 ANQGSEA. Here the CDR3 DNA reads TGCAGCGTTGAGGCGGCAGAGCTTGAGCAGTACTTC. This encodes CSVEAAELEQYF.

The rearrangement uses TRBV5-8 and TRBJ1-3; 8 bases fit TRBD1. The ends lost 2 bases at V and 0 bases at J; junction bases unmatched: 4. Germline loops: CDR1 SGHTS, CDR2 YDEGEE. The CDR3 has 16 amino acids. CDR3 protein: CASSFQGASSGNTIYF. CDR3 in DNA: TGTGCCAGCAGCTTCCAGGGGGCAAGCTCTGGAAACACCATATATTTT.

The chain links TRBV11-1 to TRBJ1-1; TRBD1 agrees at 9 bases. There are 16 residues in the CDR3. Trimming at V came to 2 bases and at J to 1 base, leaving 5 bases not matched to a gene. From germline, CDR1 is SGHAT and CDR2 FQDESV (reference sequence). The CDR3 DNA reads TGTGCCAGCAGCTTAAGGAAGGACAGGGGGAACACTGAAGCTTTCTTT. This translates into CASSLRKDRGNTEAFF.

The chain uses TRBV7-3 and TRBJ2-2, with D possibly TRBD1 on 6 matching bases. The CDR3 spans 15 residues. The V and J ends lost 0 bases and 4 bases respectively, with 9 bases between them. The germline gives CDR1 SGHTA, CDR2 FQGTGA. The CDR3 reads CASSLTRDTTGELFF. Here the CDR3 DNA reads TGTGCCAGCAGCTTAACCCGGGACACCACCGGGGAGCTGTTTTTT.

The chain is built from TRBV4-1 and TRBJ2-3; 15 bases map to TRBD2. The CDR3 is 17 amino acids. Germline V gives CDR1 MGHRA, CDR2 YSYEKL. V lost 4 bases and J lost 7; bases outside the gene matches: 9. The CDR3 nucleotides are TGCGCCAGCAGCCGAGGACTAGCGGGGGGGCCAGGTAATACGCAGTATTTT. It specifies CASSRGLAGGPGNTQYF.

The chain combines TRBV7-2 with TRBJ2-7; possibly TRBD1 for D (6 bases). Trimming took 5 bases from V and 2 from J, leaving 25 bases between them. Germline V lookup: CDR1 SGHTA, CDR2 FQGNSA. This CDR3 has 18 amino acids. Here the CDR3 reads CASSRSQGIWIRTYEQYF. CDR3 in DNA: TGTGCCAGCAGCCGTAGCCAGGGGATCTGGATAAGAACCTACGAGCAGTACTTC.

The rearrangement joins TRBV7-2 to TRBJ1-2, with 9 positions matching TRBD1. Unmatched junction bases numbered 4, after V lost 1 base and J lost 7 bases. The CDR3 consists of 14 residues. CDR1 and CDR2 (germline): SGHTA, FQGNSA. In DNA form, the CDR3 reads TGTGCCAGCAGCTTAGTACAGGGGGCTTCTGGCTACACCTTC. Amino acids: CASSLVQGASGYTF.

V is TRBV6-6 and J is TRBJ2-3; 10 bases are a match to TRBD2. The V and J ends lost 6 bases and 3 bases, in that order; junction bases with no gene match: 9. Germline loops: CDR1 MNHNY, CDR2 SVGAGI (reference sequence). The CDR3 loop spans 16 amino acids. The CDR3 bases are TGTGCCAGCAGCAGAAAAGCGGGGGGGCAGACAGATACGCAGTATTTT. This codes for CASSRKAGGQTDTQYF.

The chain couples TRBV27 to TRBJ1-1, with 8 bases fitting TRBD1. This CDR3 region has 13 residues. Per germline, CDR1 MNHEY and CDR2 SMNVEV (reference sequence). V trimming: 8 bases; J trimming: 4 bases; junction bases outside the gene matches: 6. CDR3 region: CASGQGPPTEAFF. CDR3 nucleotide sequence: TGTGCCAGCGGACAGGGTCCCCCCACTGAAGCTTTCTTT.

This clone was observed once. The chain is built from TRBV5-1 and TRBJ1-4; TRBD1 matches 9 bases. Germline CDR1 is SGHRS and CDR2 is YFSETQ. V lost 4 bases to trimming and J lost 8 bases; unmatched junction nucleotides: 9. This CDR3 is built from 15 residues. The CDR3 DNA sequence: TGCGCCAGCAGCCCCGGACAGGGGCAAAGGGAAAAACTGTTTTTT. This encodes CASSPGQGQREKLFF.

This chain joins TRBV6-5 and TRBJ1-1; D not resolved. The CDR3 sequence is 15 residues long. From germline, CDR1 is MNHEY and CDR2 SVGAGI. V was trimmed by 5 bases and J by 3 bases, leaving 16 bases between them. The CDR3 loop is CASSPRRVSDTEAFF. In DNA form, the CDR3 reads TGTGCCAGCAGTCCTAGGCGGGTTTCGGACACTGAAGCTTTCTTT.

The chain is built from TRBV6-6 and TRBJ2-1; the match to TRBD2 covers 13 bases. The V segment lost 6 bases and the J segment 7 bases; nucleotides outside the gene matches: 9. CDR3 length: 16 residues. Germline V gives CDR1 MNHNY, CDR2 SVGAGI (reference sequence). The CDR3 here is CASSPRTSGRNNEQFF. The CDR3 DNA follows: TGTGCCAGCAGCCCCCGGACTAGCGGGAGAAATAATGAGCAGTTCTTC.

The chain uses TRBV7-4 and TRBJ1-5; tentative D call: TRBD1 (5 bases). Germline V CDR1 and CDR2: SGHVT, SQSDAQ. The CDR3 length is 19 residues. The ends were cut back, 2 bases at V and 0 bases at J, with 20 bases in the middle. CDR3 region: CASSLRGRVSAYSNQPQHF. The CDR3 bases are TGTGCCAGCAGCTTAAGGGGAAGGGTCTCAGCTTATAGCAATCAGCCCCAGCATTTT.